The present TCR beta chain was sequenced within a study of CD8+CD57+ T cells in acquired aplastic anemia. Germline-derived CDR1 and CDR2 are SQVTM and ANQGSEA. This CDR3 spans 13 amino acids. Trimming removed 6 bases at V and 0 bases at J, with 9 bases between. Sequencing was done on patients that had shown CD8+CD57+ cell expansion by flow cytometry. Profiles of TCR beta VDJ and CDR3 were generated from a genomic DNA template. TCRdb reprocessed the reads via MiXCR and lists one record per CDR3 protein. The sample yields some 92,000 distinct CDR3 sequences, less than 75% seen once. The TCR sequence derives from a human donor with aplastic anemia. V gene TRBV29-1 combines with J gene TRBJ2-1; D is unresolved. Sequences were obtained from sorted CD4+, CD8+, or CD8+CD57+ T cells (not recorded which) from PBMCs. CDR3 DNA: TGCAGCGTGAGGCCCCGCTCCTACAATGAGCAGTTCTTC. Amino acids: CSVRPRSYNEQFF.